The 14 T cell receptor beta chains in this list originate from one sample, sequenced in a study of T cell responses to AZD1222 COVID-19 vaccine. Clones were sequenced by immunoSEQ multiplex PCR, and TCRdb holds only the in-frame ones, with some missing. Altogether about 120,000 clones are present, around 80% being singletons, with the ten largest covering 27%. The sequencing used peripheral blood, collected 28 days after the second AZD1222 dose. The receptor set was obtained from an adult who received the AZD1222 COVID-19 vaccine.

CDR3 region: CASSPGQGSYGYTF. The CDR3 coding sequence is TGCGCCAGCAGCCCGGGACAGGGATCCTATGGCTACACCTTC. The genes are TRBV5-1 and TRBJ1-2; 9 positions match TRBD1. Germline-derived CDR1 and CDR2 are SGHRS and YFSETQ. The trim removed 4 bases at V and 4 bases at J, leaving 5 bases unmatched. The CDR3 extends over 14 amino acids.

A note on this clone: This sample includes further DNA sequences coding for the same CDR3. The chain is built from TRBV7-2 and TRBJ2-5; the D gene is possibly TRBD1 (6 bases). Trimming left V 5 bases short and J 2 bases short, with 12 bases between. The CDR3 loop spans 14 amino acids. The V gene's germline CDR1 is SGHTA and CDR2 FQGNSA. The CDR3 loop is CASSPTGTQETQYF. The CDR3 DNA follows: TGTGCCAGCAGCCCCACAGGGACACAAGAGACCCAGTACTTC. Complete variable domain (other parts from reference TRBV7-2 and TRBJ2-5): GAGVSQSPSNKVTEKGKDVELRCDPISGHTALYWYRQSLGQGLEFLIYFQGNSAPDKSGLPSDRFSAERTGGSVSTLTIQRTQQEDSAVYLCASSPTGTQETQYFGPGTRLLVL.

The chain uses TRBV30 and TRBJ2-1; D remains ambiguous. The germline V gene encodes CDR1 GTSNPN and CDR2 SVGIG (reference sequence). The CDR3 runs 13 residues. The V and J ends lost 3 bases and 1 base respectively, with 7 bases between them. CDR3 amino acids: CAWRWGSYNEQFF. CDR3 DNA sequence: TGTGCCTGGAGGTGGGGATCCTACAATGAGCAGTTCTTC. Variable domain in full (rest from reference TRBV30 and TRBJ2-1): SQTIHQWPATLVQPVGSPLSLECTVEGTSNPNLYWYRQAAGRGLQLLFYSVGIGQISSEVPQNLSASRPQDRQFILSSKKLLLSDSGFYLCAWRWGSYNEQFFGPGTRLTVL.

This chain connects TRBV6-2 or TRBV6-3 to TRBJ1-4; no definite D call. Trimming cost V 0 bases and J 8 bases, with 10 bases left between them. This CDR3 region has 14 residues. The V gene's germline CDR1 is MNHEY and CDR2 SVGEGT. CDR3 sequence: CASSYSEVREKLFF. In nucleotides, the CDR3 is TGTGCCAGCAGTTACTCAGAAGTGCGGGAAAAACTGTTTTTT.

This sequence joins TRBV12-5 and TRBJ2-5, with 10 bases fitting TRBD2. With 6 bases clipped from V and 6 bases from J, the junction kept 10 bases outside the gene matches. The CDR3 is made up of 15 amino acids. In germline, CDR1 is LGHNT, CDR2 FRNRAP. The CDR3 nucleotides are TGTGCTAGTGGCCTAGCGGGGGCTCTCACGAAGACCCAGTACTTC. Translating gives CASGLAGALTKTQYF. Combining the CDR3 with reference TRBV12-5 and TRBJ2-5 gives the whole variable domain DARVTQTPRHKVTEMGQEVTMRCQPILGHNTVFWYRQTMMQGLELLAYFRNRAPLDDSGMPKDRFSAEMPDATLATLKIQPSEPRDSAVYFCASGLAGALTKTQYFGPGTRLLVL.

This clone has ten or more counts. This chain connects TRBV13 to TRBJ1-3; D is uncertain. The CDR3 runs to 14 residues. V was cut by 1 base and J by 4 bases, with 8 bases left in between. Germline V lookup: CDR1 PRHDT, CDR2 FYEKMQ (reference sequence). The CDR3 reads CASSLEGTGNTIYF. The DNA of the CDR3 is TGTGCCAGCAGCTTAGAGGGAACAGGAAACACCATATATTTT.

CDR3 nucleotide sequence: TGTGCCAGCAGCTTATACGTGGGGGGGCCTGGAGATACGCAGTATTTT. It translates to CASSLYVGGPGDTQYF. The rearrangement joins TRBV7-9 to TRBJ2-3; TRBD2 might be the D (7 bases). CDR3 length: 16 residues. CDR1 and CDR2 (germline): SEHNR, FQNEAQ (reference sequence). Trimming pared 2 bases from V and 5 bases from J, leaving 17 bases between.

The gene calls are TRBV29-1 and TRBJ1-2; D is perhaps TRBD1 (5 bases). This CDR3 contains 11 residues. Trimming removed 4 bases at V and 5 bases at J, with 8 bases between. The germline CDR1 and CDR2 sequences are SQVTM and ANQGSEA. This CDR3 is CSVGGDYGYTF. CDR3 DNA sequence: TGCAGCGTTGGAGGGGATTATGGCTACACCTTC. Using reference TRBV29-1 and TRBJ1-2 for the parts outside the CDR3, the full variable domain is SAVISQKPSRDICQRGTSLTIQCQVDSQVTMMFWYRQQPGQSLTLIATANQGSEATYESGFVIDKFPISRPNLTFSTLTVSNMSPEDSSIYLCSVGGDYGYTFGSGTRLTVV.

The rearrangement uses TRBV19 and TRBJ2-1, with 10 bases identical to TRBD2. Germline V CDR1 and CDR2: LNHDA, SQIVND (reference sequence). The CDR3 is 13 residues long. CDR3 protein: CAVAGGPYNEQFF. DNA of the CDR3: TGTGCTGTAGCGGGGGGCCCCTACAATGAGCAGTTCTTC.

V usage is TRBV19 and J usage is TRBJ1-5; 7 bases line up with TRBD1. Germline CDR1 reads LNHDA; CDR2 reads SQIVND (reference sequence). The CDR3 is 13 amino acids. V dropped 5 bases and J dropped 6; count of bases not matched to a gene: 4. The CDR3 reads CASSVTGSQPQHF. The CDR3 bases are TGTGCCAGTAGTGTGACAGGGAGTCAGCCCCAGCATTTT.

This clone was detected once. V and J are TRBV5-1 and TRBJ1-1; D is possibly TRBD1 (6 bases). From germline, CDR1 is SGHRS and CDR2 YFSETQ. Between the trimmed V and J ends, which lost 1 base and 2 bases, there was a span of 9 bases. The CDR3 is made up of 14 amino acids. DNA for the CDR3: TGCGCCAGCAGCTTGCGAGGGGGTAACACTGAAGCTTTCTTT. It specifies CASSLRGGNTEAFF.

In its sample, this clone was seen a few times. The chain combines TRBV2 with TRBJ1-3; D perhaps matches TRBD1 (6 bases). V was trimmed by 10 bases and J by 2 bases, leaving 9 bases between them. The CDR3 loop spans 12 amino acids. Germline V lookup: CDR1 SNHLY, CDR2 FYNNEI. The CDR3: CATGATGNTIYF. The CDR3 DNA follows: TGTGCCACAGGGGCCACTGGAAACACCATATATTTT.

V and J are TRBV5-6 and TRBJ2-7; no clear D gene. Trimming left V 0 bases short and J 4 bases short, with 8 bases between. Germline V gene lookup returns CDR1 SGHDT and CDR2 YYEEEE. CDR3 size: 13 residues. The CDR3 protein is CASSLVQSYEQYF. The DNA for the CDR3 is TGTGCCAGCAGCTTGGTCCAGAGTTACGAGCAGTACTTC. The whole variable domain, remainder taken from reference TRBV5-6 and TRBJ2-7, is DAGVTQSPTHLIKTRGQQVTLRCSPKSGHDTVSWYQQALGQGPQFIFQYYEEEERQRGNFPDRFSGHQFPNYSSELNVNALLLGDSALYLCASSLVQSYEQYFGPGTRLTVT.

The rearrangement uses TRBV5-1 and TRBJ2-5, with D tentatively TRBD1 (5 bases). CDR3 length: 17 residues. With 6 bases removed from V and 5 bases from J, the gap between germline ends came to 26 bases. Germline V gene data show CDR1 as SGHRS and CDR2 as YFSETQ. The CDR3 region is CASMLGGASLLGETQYF. The CDR3 region has the DNA TGCGCCAGCATGCTTGGTGGGGCGTCACTCTTAGGGGAGACCCAGTACTTC.